Listed below are T cell receptor beta chains from one sample, sequenced in a study of CD8+CD57+ T cells in acquired aplastic anemia. Via MiXCR, TCRdb re-called the reads, giving one row per CDR3 protein. The sample includes 120,000 or so distinct CDR3 sequences, 48% of them seen just once. Sequencing was carried out using sorted CD4+, CD8+, or CD8+CD57+ T cells (not recorded which) from PBMCs. These TCRs come from a human donor in good health, serving as a control. Both conserved end residues are part of each CDR3. A D gene is named only where the DNA matches it firmly. Clone size appears in some rows only: once, few, many, or a class for an expanded clone.

J,size,D,V,DNA,CDR3
TRBJ1-6,.,TRBD1,TRBV6-2/TRBV6-3,TGTGCCAGCAGCTCGGGACAGGCCAATTCACCCCTCCACTTT,CASSSGQANSPLHF
TRBJ2-7,.,TRBD1,TRBV10-3,TGTGCCATCAGCCCGGGACAGGGCTCACCATTAGCCTTC,CAISPGQGSPLAF
TRBJ1-5,.,.,TRBV25-1,TGTGCCAGCAGTGATGGAGCCCCCTCCCCGGCCTTGGATCAGCCCCAGCATTTT,CASSDGAPSPALDQPQHF
TRBJ1-1,.,.,TRBV2,TGTGCCAGCAGTAGCATCGGGACTCCAGAAGCTTTCTTT,CASSSIGTPEAFF
TRBJ2-7,few,TRBD1,TRBV2,TGTGCCAAGCGGACAGGGGTGGGCTACGAGCAGTACTTC,CAKRTGVGYEQYF
TRBJ1-5,.,TRBD1,TRBV24-1,TGTGCCACCAGTGATTTAGGGACAGGGTGGACTCAGCCCCAGCATTTT,CATSDLGTGWTQPQHF
TRBJ1-1,many,.,TRBV5-1,TGCGCCAGCAGCTTGCAGGGGCATAGGGTGAACGCTGAAGCTTTCTTT,CASSLQGHRVNAEAFF
TRBJ1-4,many,.,TRBV20-1,TGCAGTGCTAGAGATATACAGGGTAATGAAAAACTGTTTTTT,CSARDIQGNEKLFF
TRBJ1-4,.,.,TRBV7-2,TGTGCCAGCAGCTCCGCAGGGGAGGAAAAACTGTTTTTT,CASSSAGEEKLFF
TRBJ1-4,few,.,TRBV2,TGTGCCAGCAGCATCGGCCTGGCAGCTAATGAAAAACTGTTTTTT,CASSIGLAANEKLFF
TRBJ2-2,.,.,TRBV4-2,TGTGCCAGCAGCCAAGAGGGACCGGCAACCGGGGAGCTGTTTTTT,CASSQEGPATGELFF
TRBJ2-7,few,TRBD1,TRBV2,TGTGCCAGCAGTGGTGGGGACAGGGAGGTCAACGAGCAGTACTTC,CASSGGDREVNEQYF
TRBJ2-5,few,TRBD2,TRBV15,TGTGCCACCAGCAGCCCCGCGGGGGGGCAAGAGACCCAGTACTTC,CATSSPAGGQETQYF
TRBJ1-6,.,TRBD1,TRBV25-1,TGTGCCAGCAGTGGGACAGGAGGCAATTCACCCCTCCACTTT,CASSGTGGNSPLHF
TRBJ2-7,.,.,TRBV5-6,TGTGCCAGCAGCTTGGGGACAAGGGAAATGGAGCAGTACTTC,CASSLGTREMEQYF
TRBJ1-2,many,.,TRBV6-5,TGTGCCAGCAGTTCAGGGAATGGCTACACCTTC,CASSSGNGYTF
TRBJ2-1,.,TRBD2,TRBV7-9,TGCGCCAGCAGCCAAGGTGGACTAGCGGGGGGGCCTTCTAATGAGCAGTTCTTC,CASSQGGLAGGPSNEQFF
TRBJ2-5,.,.,TRBV2,TGTGCCAGCGTCCTCGAGACCCAGTACTTC,CASVLETQYF
TRBJ2-7,.,TRBD1,TRBV19,TGTGCCTGCGGGACAGGGGGTACCTACGAGCAGTACTTC,CACGTGGTYEQYF
TRBJ1-2,.,.,TRBV7-6,TGTGCCAGCAGCTTAGGCAGGGAGGGCGGCTACACCTTC,CASSLGREGGYTF
TRBJ2-2,.,.,TRBV10-3,TGTGCCATCTCAGGCAGCGGGGAGCTGTTTTTT,CAISGSGELFF
TRBJ1-1,.,.,TRBV19,TGTGCCAGTAGTATTCTGGGTAACACTGAAGCTTTCTTT,CASSILGNTEAFF
TRBJ1-1,.,TRBD1,TRBV2,TGTGCCAGCATCCAGGACAGGGGTAATGAAGCTTTCTTT,CASIQDRGNEAFF
TRBJ1-5,.,TRBD1,TRBV5-8,TGTGCCAGCAGTTCGGGACAGGGCGGCAATCAGCCCCAGCATTTT,CASSSGQGGNQPQHF
TRBJ1-5,.,TRBD1,TRBV19,TGTGCCAGTAGTGGGACAGGGGGAGACAATCAGCCCCAGCATTTT,CASSGTGGDNQPQHF
TRBJ1-2,many,.,TRBV4-3,TGCGCCAGCAGCCAAGATTACTATGGCTACACCTTC,CASSQDYYGYTF
TRBJ1-1,.,TRBD1,TRBV10-3,TGTGCCATCAAGCTGACAGGGTCGAACACTGAAGCTTTCTTT,CAIKLTGSNTEAFF
TRBJ1-2,.,.,TRBV20-1,TGCAGTGCTAGATATGGGGATTGGTCGGAGCATGGCTACACCTTC,CSARYGDWSEHGYTF
TRBJ1-1,.,TRBD1,TRBV18,TGTGCCAGCTCACCACAAGACAGGGGAGGGGTGAACACTGAAGCTTTCTTT,CASSPQDRGGVNTEAFF
TRBJ2-5,.,.,TRBV4-1,TGCGCCAGCAGCCCTTACCTGGGGCGAGAGACCCAGTACTTC,CASSPYLGRETQYF
TRBJ1-2,many,TRBD1,TRBV5-8,TGTGCCAGCAGCTTGGACAGGGGGAAGAACTATGGCTACACCTTC,CASSLDRGKNYGYTF
TRBJ1-1,.,.,TRBV25-1,TGTGCCAGCAGCTGGGGGATGAACACTGAAGCTTTCTTT,CASSWGMNTEAFF
TRBJ1-5,.,TRBD1,TRBV27,TGTGCCAGCAGTTTAGGGGGACAGGGGTTGAATCAGCCCCAGCATTTT,CASSLGGQGLNQPQHF
TRBJ1-1,many,.,TRBV3-1,TGTGCCAGCAGCCGGGGGGGACAGAACACTGAAGCTTTCTTT,CASSRGGQNTEAFF
TRBJ2-7,once,TRBD2,TRBV7-9,TGTGCCAGCAGCTTGGGGACTAGCGCTACCTACGAGCAGTACTTC,CASSLGTSATYEQYF
TRBJ2-1,many,TRBD2,TRBV6-1,TGTGCCAGCAGTAAGGGACTAGCGGGGGGGCCTTCCTACAATGAGCAGTTCTTC,CASSKGLAGGPSYNEQFF
TRBJ2-7,many,.,TRBV19,TGTGCCAGTAGTGTATCCCCCCCTGACAGTCCCTACGAGCAGTACTTC,CASSVSPPDSPYEQYF
TRBJ1-2,many,TRBD1,TRBV20-1,TGCAGTGCCACCCCAGGGGGAGGTGGCTACACCTTC,CSATPGGGGYTF
TRBJ2-5,.,.,TRBV2,TGTGCCAGCAGTGACCGGCGATTGTACCAAGAGACCCAGTACTTC,CASSDRRLYQETQYF
TRBJ2-3,many,.,TRBV7-9,TGTGCCAGCTCCACGGCAGATACGCAGTATTTT,CASSTADTQYF
TRBJ1-5,many,.,TRBV28,TGTGCCAGCAGTTTAGCAGGCCCCTACAATCAGCCCCAGCATTTT,CASSLAGPYNQPQHF
TRBJ1-2,.,.,TRBV7-9,TGTGCCAGCAGTCCCTCCGGGGGCTTGGGGGGCTACACCTTC,CASSPSGGLGGYTF
TRBJ2-3,.,TRBD1,TRBV5-1,TGCGCCAGCAGTTTGGGAACAGGGGCCGCAGATACGCAGTATTTT,CASSLGTGAADTQYF
TRBJ1-3,many,.,TRBV9,TGTGCCAGCAGCGTAGAAGGGACAAGGGGCTCTGGAAACACCATATATTTT,CASSVEGTRGSGNTIYF
TRBJ2-4,.,.,TRBV9,TGTGCCAGCAGCACTGCAGGGGGAGGCCTCGGCATTCAGTACTTC,CASSTAGGGLGIQYF
TRBJ2-3,once,TRBD2,TRBV5-6,TGTGCCAGCACCCGGGGACTATTCACAGATACGCAGTATTTT,CASTRGLFTDTQYF
TRBJ1-1,.,.,TRBV18,TGTGCCAGCTCACCATTGACACGTAACACTGAAGCTTTCTTT,CASSPLTRNTEAFF
TRBJ2-5,.,TRBD2,TRBV25-1,TGTGCCAGCAGTGAGGCTAGCGGGTTTTACCAAGAGACCCAGTACTTC,CASSEASGFYQETQYF
TRBJ2-1,many,TRBD2,TRBV20-1,TGCAGTGCCCTTAGCGGGGACCGCGGGTTTGGGCAGTTCTTC,CSALSGDRGFGQFF
TRBJ1-3,.,TRBD1,TRBV7-8,TGTGCCAGCAGCTTCGCCGGGACAGGTGAAAACACCATATATTTT,CASSFAGTGENTIYF
TRBJ2-4,.,TRBD1,TRBV2,TGTGCCAGCAGTGAGCCAAGGGGGCTCGGAAACATTCAGTACTTC,CASSEPRGLGNIQYF
TRBJ2-7,once,.,TRBV7-2,TGTGCCAGCACCCTTAGCGGAAAATATAACTACGAGCAGTACTTC,CASTLSGKYNYEQYF
TRBJ2-3,.,.,TRBV11-1,TGTGCCAGCAGCTTAGGTTCGACTGACACAGATACGCAGTATTTT,CASSLGSTDTDTQYF
TRBJ2-1,.,.,TRBV10-3,TGTGCCATCAGGATGGGACTCTCAAATGGGGATGAGCAGTTCTTC,CAIRMGLSNGDEQFF